This entry is about one T cell receptor (beta chain). What it binds is not known. The sample comes from a study of cytomegalovirus exposure and HLA in healthy donors. The PCR ran on 60 Vbeta and 13 Jbeta primers. The method was immunoSEQ multiplex PCR; TCRdb's version includes in-frame clones alone and lacks a portion of them. Here the sample spans tens of thousands of clones, 60% to 85% being singletons. Per the germline V gene, CDR1 is MGHRA and CDR2 is YSYEKL. The CDR3 has 15 residues. V lost 1 base, J lost 9 bases, and 19 bases lay in between. Broader study findings: Near-uniform donor sequencing depth was presumed by presence/absence analyses. At a 0.05 false discovery rate, a later analysis found around 17,000 TCR beta sequences to be associated with HLA alleles.

While unrecorded immune exposures were likely, the donors were nominally healthy when sampled. The sample comprised PBMCs. The receptor was derived from a man aged 35 to 55 in good health and CMV-seronegative. The rearrangement links TRBV4-1 to TRBJ2-7, with D maybe TRBD1 (6 bases). The CDR3 DNA is TGCGCCAGCAGCCAAGTTTTCCAGGGGAACGACGGGCAGTACTTC. It encodes CASSQVFQGNDGQYF.